These 21 T cell receptor beta chains were sequenced from one sample in a study of cytomegalovirus exposure and HLA in healthy donors. Using immunoSEQ multiplex PCR, the repertoire was profiled, and TCRdb retains in-frame clones only, with some absent. This sample carries 60,000 or so clones, 85% to 95% of them seen once, and the ten largest clones take approximately 2.5%. Sequences were obtained from PBMCs. Every receptor here comes from a man between 18 and 29 years old in good health and CMV-seronegative.

The chain is built from TRBV29-1 and TRBJ2-5; TRBD1 matches at 8 bases. V shed 7 bases and J 1 base; nucleotides not matched to a gene: 8. The CDR3 is 14 residues long. The germline CDR1 and CDR2 sequences are SQVTM and ANQGSEA. CDR3 residues: CSGTETGVQETQYF. As DNA, the CDR3 is TGCAGCGGCACTGAGACAGGGGTCCAAGAGACCCAGTACTTC.

This clone was observed once. V usage is TRBV2 and J usage is TRBJ1-1, with D maybe TRBD1 (6 bases). Trimming shortened V by 7 bases and J by 1 base, and 7 bases separated the two germline ends. Germline loops: CDR1 SNHLY, CDR2 FYNNEI. The CDR3 loop spans 12 amino acids. CDR3 amino acids: CASIQGNTEAFF. The CDR3, as DNA: TGTGCCAGCATACAGGGGAACACTGAAGCTTTCTTT.

The V call is TRBV5-5, the J call TRBJ1-1; the D is unclear. This CDR3 region has 13 residues. Germline loops: CDR1 SGHKS, CDR2 YYEKEE (reference sequence). V dropped 0 bases and J dropped 3 bases, with 6 bases sitting between them. CDR3 coding DNA: TGTGCCAGCAGCTTGGACCGGGACACTGAAGCTTTCTTT. Translated, it gives CASSLDRDTEAFF.

The V call is TRBV27, the J call TRBJ2-1; the match to TRBD2 covers 7 bases. With V trimmed by 0 bases and J by 3 bases, 5 bases remained unmatched. Germline lookup yields CDR1 MNHEY and CDR2 SMNVEV (reference sequence). The CDR3 is 16 residues long. The CDR3: CASSLSWTRVYNEQFF. CDR3 DNA sequence: TGTGCCAGCAGTTTATCATGGACTAGAGTCTACAATGAGCAGTTCTTC.

The V call is TRBV18, the J call TRBJ2-7; 13 positions agree with TRBD2. V lost 0 bases to trimming and J lost 2 bases; unmatched junction nucleotides: 4. The CDR3 length is 17 residues. Germline V lookup: CDR1 KGHSH, CDR2 LQKENI. In nucleotides, the CDR3 is TGTGCCAGCTCACCACCACTAGCGGGAGGGTCGCCCTACGAGCAGTACTTC. As protein: CASSPPLAGGSPYEQYF. Full variable domain (missing parts from reference TRBV18 and TRBJ2-7): NAGVMQNPRHLVRRRGQEARLRCSPMKGHSHVYWYRQLPEEGLKFMVYLQKENIIDESGMPKERFSAEFPKEGPSILRIQQVVRGDSAAYFCASSPPLAGGSPYEQYFGPGTRLTVT.

The chain combines TRBV7-2 with TRBJ2-7, with TRBD1 matching over 9 bases. The CDR3 runs to 13 residues. The trim removed 5 bases at V and 6 bases at J, leaving 5 bases unmatched. Germline lookup yields CDR1 SGHTA and CDR2 FQGNSA. Here the CDR3 DNA reads TGTGCCAGCAGCCGGGACAGGGTCTCCGAGCAGTACTTC. Its translation: CASSRDRVSEQYF.

As DNA, the CDR3 is TGTGCCAGCAGATCCGACACCAATGAGCAGTTCTTC. This encodes CASRSDTNEQFF. The V gene is TRBV7-2, the J gene TRBJ2-1; no definite D call. This CDR3 has 12 amino acids. Trimming left V 6 bases short and J 6 bases short, with 9 bases between. Germline CDR1 reads SGHTA; CDR2 reads FQGNSA. Filled out from reference TRBV7-2 and TRBJ2-1, the complete variable domain reads GAGVSQSPSNKVTEKGKDVELRCDPISGHTALYWYRQSLGQGLEFLIYFQGNSAPDKSGLPSDRFSAERTGGSVSTLTIQRTQQEDSAVYLCASRSDTNEQFFGPGTRLTVL.

The rearrangement uses TRBV27 and TRBJ2-1, with a weak D call TRBD2 (6 bases). Per germline, CDR1 MNHEY and CDR2 SMNVEV (reference sequence). V lost 3 bases and J 1 base, leaving 13 bases between the germline ends. The CDR3 has 16 residues. CDR3 nucleotides: TGTGCCAGCAGTTTGATCGCGGGAAATTCCTACAATGAGCAGTTCTTC. Protein sequence: CASSLIAGNSYNEQFF.

This chain's CDR3 is CASREGVSNQPQHF. The CDR3 region has the DNA TGTGCCAGCAGGGAAGGGGTTAGCAATCAGCCCCAGCATTTT. This rearrangement joins TRBV27 to TRBJ1-5, with D possibly matching TRBD1 (5 bases). Between the trimmed V and J ends, which lost 6 bases and 0 bases, there was a span of 9 bases. The CDR3 is made up of 14 amino acids. Germline assignment: CDR1 MNHEY and CDR2 SMNVEV (reference sequence).

V and J are TRBV19 and TRBJ1-4; D not certain. CDR3 length equals 16 residues. V was shortened by 5 bases and J by 0 bases, with 13 bases between the two germline ends. Germline CDR1 LNHDA, CDR2 SQIVND (reference sequence). CDR3 bases: TGTGCCAGTAGTCCTCTCCTCCGAGCAACTAATGAAAAACTGTTTTTT. Translating it yields CASSPLLRATNEKLFF.

The chain combines TRBV29-1 with TRBJ1-1; 9 nucleotides align to TRBD1. Trimming at V came to 3 bases and at J to 0 bases, leaving 5 bases not matched to a gene. The CDR3 length is 15 residues. Germline V gene sequence: CDR1 SQVTM, CDR2 ANQGSEA. The CDR3 region has the DNA TGCAGCGTTGACACAGGGGGCTTGTTGAACACTGAAGCTTTCTTT. Protein product: CSVDTGGLLNTEAFF.

V gene TRBV10-1 combines with J gene TRBJ2-7; 7 positions match TRBD2. The germline gives CDR1 WNHNN, CDR2 SYGVQD (reference sequence). V gave up 8 bases and J gave up 3 bases; unmatched junction bases: 10. The CDR3 length is 14 residues. The CDR3 reads CASPIGLGVYEQYF. CDR3 coding DNA: TGCGCCAGCCCAATAGGACTAGGGGTCTACGAGCAGTACTTC.

The chain is built from TRBV29-1 and TRBJ2-1; D may be TRBD2 (5 bases). CDR3 length equals 12 residues. The germline V gene encodes CDR1 SQVTM and CDR2 ANQGSEA. V was clipped by 3 bases and J by 7 bases, with 10 bases between them. CDR3 residues: CSVEFSGNEQFF. The CDR3 DNA is TGCAGCGTTGAGTTCTCGGGGAATGAGCAGTTCTTC.

CDR3 region: CASSPDSTNEKLFF. The CDR3 region has the DNA TGTGCCAGCAGCCCTGACAGTACTAATGAAAAACTGTTTTTT. This chain links TRBV9 with TRBJ1-4, with D perhaps matching TRBD1 (5 bases). This CDR3 comprises 14 residues. The V and J ends lost 4 bases and 2 bases respectively, with 9 bases between them. CDR1 and CDR2 (germline): SGDLS, YYNGEE.

The DNA of the CDR3 is TGTGCCAGCTCACCACCGGGACAGCCCACCGGGGAGCTGTTTTTT. This sequence encodes CASSPPGQPTGELFF. The chain couples TRBV18 to TRBJ2-2; 7 bases fit TRBD1. CDR1 and CDR2 (germline): KGHSH, LQKENI. The trim removed 0 bases at V and 4 bases at J, leaving 2 bases unmatched. The CDR3 is made up of 15 amino acids.

The J gene is TRBJ1-3, the V gene TRBV30; D is possibly TRBD1 (5 bases). The CDR3 has 11 amino acids. Between the trimmed V and J ends, which lost 8 bases and 3 bases, there was a span of 8 bases. The germline CDR1 and CDR2 sequences are GTSNPN and SVGIG (reference sequence). CDR3 DNA: TGTGCCGGGACCTTTGGAAACACCATATATTTT. It translates to CAGTFGNTIYF.

The rearrangement joins TRBV2 to TRBJ1-5; D is unclear. Germline CDR1 is SNHLY and CDR2 is FYNNEI. The ends were cut back, 6 bases at V and 3 bases at J, with 6 bases in the middle. The CDR3 runs 12 residues. The CDR3 DNA reads as TGTGCCAGCAGGGGCACCAATCAGCCCCAGCATTTT. As protein: CASRGTNQPQHF.

This clone was counted a few times. The chain recombines TRBV25-1 with TRBJ1-1; tentative D call: TRBD1 (5 bases). V was shortened by 1 base and J by 8 bases, with 14 bases between the two germline ends. The germline V gene encodes CDR1 MGHDK and CDR2 SYGVNS. CDR3 length equals 14 residues. CDR3 in DNA: TGTGCCAGCAGTGAATGGGGCGTCCTCAAAGAAGCTTTCTTT. This translates into CASSEWGVLKEAFF.

This chain uses TRBV25-1 with TRBJ2-7, with D possibly being TRBD2 (6 bases). The CDR3 runs 13 residues. V was cut by 3 bases and J by 5 bases, with 11 bases left in between. CDR1 and CDR2 (germline): MGHDK, SYGVNS. As DNA, the CDR3 is TGTGCCAGCAGTGATACCGGCGGGGACGAGCAGTACTTC. Its protein product is CASSDTGGDEQYF.

This chain uses TRBV7-2 with TRBJ2-2, with 7 bases fitting TRBD1. V dropped 1 base and J dropped 1; count of bases not matched to a gene: 3. From germline, CDR1 is SGHTA and CDR2 FQGNSA. The CDR3 loop spans 16 amino acids. The CDR3 DNA reads as TGTGCCAGCAGCTTAGATAGGACAGGGAACACCGGGGAGCTGTTTTTT. Translation: CASSLDRTGNTGELFF.

The chain recombines TRBV27 with TRBJ2-1, with a possible D match to TRBD1 (6 bases). Germline loops: CDR1 MNHEY, CDR2 SMNVEV (reference sequence). The CDR3 runs 16 residues. Trimming stripped 5 bases from V and 7 bases from J, with 21 bases between. The CDR3: CASSQGSFVQRNEQFF. The CDR3 DNA follows: TGTGCCAGCAGTCAGGGGAGTTTCGTTCAGCGTAATGAGCAGTTCTTC.